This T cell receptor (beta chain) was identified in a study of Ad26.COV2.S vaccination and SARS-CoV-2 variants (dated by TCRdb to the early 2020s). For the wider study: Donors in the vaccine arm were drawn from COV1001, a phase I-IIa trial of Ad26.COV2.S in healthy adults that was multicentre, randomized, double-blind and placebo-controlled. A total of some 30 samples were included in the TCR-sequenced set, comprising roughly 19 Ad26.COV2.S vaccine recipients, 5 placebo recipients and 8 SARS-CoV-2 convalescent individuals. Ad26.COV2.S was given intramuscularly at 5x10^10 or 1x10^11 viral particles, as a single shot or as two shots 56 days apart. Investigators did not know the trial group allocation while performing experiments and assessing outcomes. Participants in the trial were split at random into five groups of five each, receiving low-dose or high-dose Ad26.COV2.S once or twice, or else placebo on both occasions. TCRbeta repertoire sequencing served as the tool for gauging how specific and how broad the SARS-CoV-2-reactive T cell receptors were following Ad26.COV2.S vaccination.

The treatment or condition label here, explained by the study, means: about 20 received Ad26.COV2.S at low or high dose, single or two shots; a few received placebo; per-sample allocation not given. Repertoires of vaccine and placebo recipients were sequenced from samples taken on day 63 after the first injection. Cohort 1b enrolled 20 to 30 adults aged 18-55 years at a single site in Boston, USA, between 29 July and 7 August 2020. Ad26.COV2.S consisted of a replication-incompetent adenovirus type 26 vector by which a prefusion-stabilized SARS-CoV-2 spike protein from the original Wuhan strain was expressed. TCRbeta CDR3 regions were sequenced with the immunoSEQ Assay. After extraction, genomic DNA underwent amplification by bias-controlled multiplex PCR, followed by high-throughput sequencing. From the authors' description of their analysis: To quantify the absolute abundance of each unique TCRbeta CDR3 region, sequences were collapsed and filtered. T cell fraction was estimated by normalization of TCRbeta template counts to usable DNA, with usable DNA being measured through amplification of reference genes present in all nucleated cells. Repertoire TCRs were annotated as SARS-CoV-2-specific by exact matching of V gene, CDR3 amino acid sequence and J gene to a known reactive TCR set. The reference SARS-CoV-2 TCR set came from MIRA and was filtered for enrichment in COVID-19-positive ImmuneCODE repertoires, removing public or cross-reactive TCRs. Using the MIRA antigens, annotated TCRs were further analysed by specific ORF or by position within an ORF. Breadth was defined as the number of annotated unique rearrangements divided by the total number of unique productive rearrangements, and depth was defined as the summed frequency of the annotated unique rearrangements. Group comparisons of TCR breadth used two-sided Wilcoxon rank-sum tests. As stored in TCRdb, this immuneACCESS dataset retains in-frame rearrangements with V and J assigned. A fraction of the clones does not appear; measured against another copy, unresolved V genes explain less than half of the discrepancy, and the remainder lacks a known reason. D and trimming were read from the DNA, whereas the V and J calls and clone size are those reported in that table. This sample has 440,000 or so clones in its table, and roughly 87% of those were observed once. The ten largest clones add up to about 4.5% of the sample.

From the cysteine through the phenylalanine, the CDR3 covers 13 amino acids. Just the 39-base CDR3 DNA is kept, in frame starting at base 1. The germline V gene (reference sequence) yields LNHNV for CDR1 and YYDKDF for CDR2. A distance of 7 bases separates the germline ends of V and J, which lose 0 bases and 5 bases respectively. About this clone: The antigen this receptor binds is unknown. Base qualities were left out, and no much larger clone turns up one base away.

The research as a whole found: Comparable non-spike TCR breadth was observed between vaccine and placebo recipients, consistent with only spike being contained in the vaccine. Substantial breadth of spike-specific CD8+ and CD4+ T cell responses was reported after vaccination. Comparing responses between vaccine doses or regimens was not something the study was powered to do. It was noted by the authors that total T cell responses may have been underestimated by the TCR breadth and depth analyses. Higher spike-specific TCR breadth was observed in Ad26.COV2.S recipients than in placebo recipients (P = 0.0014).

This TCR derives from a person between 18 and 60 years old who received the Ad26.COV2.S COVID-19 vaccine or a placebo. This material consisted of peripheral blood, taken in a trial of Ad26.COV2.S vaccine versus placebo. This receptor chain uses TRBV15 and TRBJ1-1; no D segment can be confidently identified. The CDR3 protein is CATSRDGLTEAFF. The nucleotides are TGTGCCACCAGCAGAGATGGGCTTACTGAAGCTTTCTTT.